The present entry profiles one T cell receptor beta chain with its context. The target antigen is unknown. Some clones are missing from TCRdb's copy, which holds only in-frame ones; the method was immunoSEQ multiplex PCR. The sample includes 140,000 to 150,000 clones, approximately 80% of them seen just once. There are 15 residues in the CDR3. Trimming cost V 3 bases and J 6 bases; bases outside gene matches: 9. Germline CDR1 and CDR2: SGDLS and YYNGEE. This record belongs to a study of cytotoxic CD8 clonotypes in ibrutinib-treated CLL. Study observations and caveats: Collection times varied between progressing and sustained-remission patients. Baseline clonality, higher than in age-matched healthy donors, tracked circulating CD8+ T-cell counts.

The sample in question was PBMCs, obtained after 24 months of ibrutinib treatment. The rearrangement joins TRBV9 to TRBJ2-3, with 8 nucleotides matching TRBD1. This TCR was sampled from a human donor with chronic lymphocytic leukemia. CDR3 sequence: CASSGPQGAWDTQYF. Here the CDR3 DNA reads TGTGCCAGCAGCGGCCCGCAGGGGGCCTGGGATACGCAGTATTTT.